This T cell receptor (beta chain) was captured by sequencing in a study of blood T cell repertoires in COVID-19. Only in-frame clones appear in the TCRdb table, and some are missing; sequencing was by immunoSEQ multiplex PCR. The sample yields about 250,000 clones, about 85% seen once. CDR3 length: 11 residues. Trimming left V 2 bases short and J 4 bases short, with 2 bases between. In germline, CDR1 is SEHNR, CDR2 FQNEAQ (reference sequence). The receptor was isolated from a man between 18 and 29 years old with active or convalescent COVID-19. The chain couples TRBV7-9 to TRBJ1-2; no definite D call. The sample consisted of peripheral blood. The CDR3 nucleotides read TGTGCCAGCAGCTTACTCTATGGCTACACCTTC. Amino acids: CASSLLYGYTF.